The 8 T cell receptor beta chains presented below share a single source sample, sequenced in a study of identical twins. TCRdb re-analysed the 5' RACE reads in MiXCR, keeping a single row per CDR3 protein. The sample holds roughly 490,000 distinct CDR3 sequences, about 13% seen once. These data were likewise used in another study, on yellow fever vaccine responses in identical twins.

Sequenced: CD4+ T cells sorted from blood. These receptors were taken from a woman aged 18-35 years in good health.

This clonotype appeared a few times. The chain links TRBV27 to TRBJ2-7, with D unclear. The germline V gene encodes CDR1 MNHEY and CDR2 SMNVEV (reference sequence). The CDR3 is 15 amino acids. Deletions cut 3 bases from V and 0 bases from J, with 12 bases between. CDR3 DNA sequence: TGTGCCAGCAGTTTGAAGCCGGGCAGCTCCTACGAGCAGTACTTC. Protein: CASSLKPGSSYEQYF.

The chain combines TRBV4-1 with TRBJ2-1; D ambiguous. The germline V gene has CDR1 MGHRA and CDR2 YSYEKL. The CDR3 length is 14 residues. The germline V and J ends were trimmed by 0 bases and 7 bases, with 10 bases remaining between them. CDR3 sequence reads: CASSQDLSRNEQFF. The CDR3 nucleotides are TGCGCCAGCAGCCAAGATTTGAGCCGGAATGAGCAGTTCTTC.

This clonotype has only a few counts. The rearrangement links TRBV5-1 to TRBJ2-7, with TRBD1 identical over 8 bases. Germline-derived CDR1 and CDR2 are SGHRS and YFSETQ. The CDR3 sequence is 15 residues long. With V trimmed by 7 bases and J by 6 bases, 15 bases remained unmatched. The CDR3: CASRLSTGEEGEQYF. Written as DNA, the CDR3 is TGCGCCAGCCGTTTGTCGACAGGGGAGGAGGGCGAGCAGTACTTC.

This clonotype was detected once. J is TRBJ2-5 and V is TRBV5-1; possibly TRBD2 for D (7 bases). The CDR3 length is 13 residues. Germline loops: CDR1 SGHRS, CDR2 YFSETQ. Trimming pared 5 bases from V and 0 bases from J, leaving 8 bases between. CDR3 nucleotide sequence: TGCGCCAGCAGAGGGGGGGACCAAGAGACCCAGTACTTC. Translated: CASRGGDQETQYF.

The rearrangement joins TRBV4-2 to TRBJ2-1, with D maybe TRBD2 (5 bases). This CDR3 contains 14 residues. Trimming took 4 bases from V and 5 from J, leaving 12 bases between them. CDR1 is LGHNA and CDR2 is YNFKEQ in the germline V gene. The DNA for the CDR3 is TGTGCCAGCAGCCGTCCCGGGAAGAACAATGAGCAGTTCTTC. Amino acid sequence: CASSRPGKNNEQFF.

The chain has TRBV7-9 and TRBJ2-1; D is perhaps TRBD2 (5 bases). The V end was cut by 8 bases, the J end by 6 bases, with 20 bases between. This CDR3 region has 15 residues. Germline V CDR1 and CDR2: SEHNR, FQNEAQ (reference sequence). The DNA of the CDR3 is TGTGCCAGCGACCGCGGGCAATCAAGCGGCAATGAGCAGTTCTTC. Its protein is CASDRGQSSGNEQFF.

This clonotype was seen a handful of times. V is TRBV3-1 and J is TRBJ1-5, with TRBD1 identical over 12 bases. There are 15 residues in the CDR3. The germline V gene has CDR1 LGHDT and CDR2 YNNKEL (reference sequence). The ends lost 3 bases at V and 4 bases at J; junction bases unmatched: 1. This CDR3 is CASSQGQGANQPQHF. In DNA form, the CDR3 reads TGTGCCAGCAGCCAGGGACAGGGGGCAAATCAGCCCCAGCATTTT.

The rearrangement links TRBV11-2 to TRBJ2-7, with a weak D call TRBD2 (6 bases). CDR3 length: 14 amino acids. CDR1 is SGHAT, CDR2 FQNNGV, per germline. V lost 6 bases to trimming and J lost 2 bases, with 14 bases between them. The DNA of the CDR3 is TGTGCCAGCAGTAGGGACTCCCTGACCTACGAGCAGTACTTC. This gives the protein CASSRDSLTYEQYF. Using reference TRBV11-2 and TRBJ2-7 for the parts outside the CDR3, the full variable domain is EAGVAQSPRYKIIEKRQSVAFWCNPISGHATLYWYQQILGQGPKLLIQFQNNGVVDDSQLPKDRFSAERLKGVDSTLKIQPAKLEDSAVYLCASSRDSLTYEQYFGPGTRLTVT.